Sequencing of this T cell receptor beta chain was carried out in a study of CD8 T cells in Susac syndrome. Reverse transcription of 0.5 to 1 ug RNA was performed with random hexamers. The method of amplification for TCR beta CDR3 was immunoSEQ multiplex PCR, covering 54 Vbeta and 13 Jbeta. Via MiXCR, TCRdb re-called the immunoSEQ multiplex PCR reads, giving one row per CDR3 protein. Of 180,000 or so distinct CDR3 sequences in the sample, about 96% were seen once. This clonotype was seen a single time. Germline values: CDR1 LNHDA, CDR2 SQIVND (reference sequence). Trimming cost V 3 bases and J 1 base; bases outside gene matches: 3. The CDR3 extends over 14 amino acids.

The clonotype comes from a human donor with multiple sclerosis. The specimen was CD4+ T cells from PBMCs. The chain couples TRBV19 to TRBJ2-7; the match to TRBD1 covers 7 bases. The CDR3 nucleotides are TGTGCCAGTAGTATTACAGGGGTGTCCTACGAGCAGTACTTC. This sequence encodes CASSITGVSYEQYF.